These 17 T cell receptor beta chains were all obtained from the same sample, sequenced in a study of blood T cell repertoires in COVID-19. Sequencing was performed with immunoSEQ multiplex PCR; in TCRdb, only in-frame clones are kept and a portion is missing. Of roughly 150,000 clones listed, roughly 82% are singletons. The sample comprised peripheral blood. These receptors were taken from a woman between 45 and 60 years old with acute or convalescent COVID-19.

This sequence joins TRBV5-1 and TRBJ2-2, with 7 positions matching TRBD1. The CDR3 totals 16 residues. Germline CDR1 and CDR2: SGHRS and YFSETQ. V was pared by 1 base and J by 1 base, with 4 bases of the junction left unmatched. CDR3 residues: CASSLLGQQNTGELFF. The CDR3 nucleotides are TGCGCCAGCAGCTTGTTGGGACAGCAGAACACCGGGGAGCTGTTTTTT.

The table lists this clone with a few counts. The CDR3 loop is CASSIQGSDTQYF. As DNA, the CDR3 is TGTGCCAGCAGCATACAGGGTTCAGATACGCAGTATTTT. The chain combines TRBV11-3 with TRBJ2-3; D possibly corresponds to TRBD1 (6 bases). CDR3 length: 13 amino acids. Trimming shortened V by 5 bases and J by 4 bases, and 10 bases separated the two germline ends. CDR1 is SGHNT and CDR2 is YENEEA in the germline V gene.

The chain uses TRBV5-1 and TRBJ1-4, with D tentatively TRBD1 (5 bases). V was shortened by 0 bases and J by 8 bases, with 8 bases between the two germline ends. The CDR3 has 13 amino acids. The germline V gene encodes CDR1 SGHRS and CDR2 YFSETQ. CDR3 loop: CASSLVRGEKLFF. CDR3 sequence (DNA): TGCGCCAGCAGCTTGGTCCGGGGGGAAAAACTGTTTTTT. Full variable domain (rest looked up from reference TRBV5-1 and TRBJ1-4): KAGVTQTPRYLIKTRGQQVTLSCSPISGHRSVSWYQQTPGQGLQFLFEYFSETQRNKGNFPGRFSGRQFSNSRSEMNVSTLELGDSALYLCASSLVRGEKLFFGSGTQLSVL.

For the CDR3, the DNA is TGTGCCAGCTTGCCCGGGGCTAGCGGGAGAGATACGCAGTATTTT. Translating gives CASLPGASGRDTQYF. V and J are TRBV2 and TRBJ2-3; 10 nucleotides line up with TRBD2. V trimming: 8 bases; J trimming: 5 bases; junction bases outside the gene matches: 10. Germline CDR1 is SNHLY and CDR2 is FYNNEI. CDR3 length equals 15 residues.

The CDR3: CASSSWTSGLNNEQFF. CDR3 DNA: TGCGCCAGCAGCTCCTGGACTAGCGGATTAAACAATGAGCAGTTCTTC. V and J are TRBV5-1 and TRBJ2-1; 10 bases fit TRBD2. Germline CDR1 and CDR2: SGHRS and YFSETQ. This CDR3 is 16 amino acids long. The ends lost 3 bases at V and 5 bases at J; junction bases unmatched: 8.

CDR3 coding DNA: TGTGCCAGCAGCTTAGGGAGGTCTGAGGAGACCCAGTACTTC. Translated: CASSLGRSEETQYF. The V and J genes are TRBV7-3 and TRBJ2-5; TRBD2 is a possible D gene (6 bases). From germline, CDR1 is SGHTA and CDR2 FQGTGA. The length of the CDR3 is 14 residues. The germline V and J ends were trimmed by 2 bases and 5 bases, with 12 bases remaining between them.

In nucleotides, the CDR3 is TGCGCCAGCAGACAGGGACAGGGGAATCTATACGAGCAGTACTTC. Its translation is CASRQGQGNLYEQYF. The chain combines TRBV4-1 with TRBJ2-7; 10 bases are a match to TRBD1. The CDR3 covers 15 residues. With 6 bases clipped from V and 4 bases from J, the junction kept 9 bases outside the gene matches. CDR1 is MGHRA and CDR2 is YSYEKL in the germline V gene.

The CDR3: CASSLGLAPMGYEQYF. The CDR3 nucleotides read TGTGCCAGCAGCTTGGGACTAGCTCCTATGGGCTACGAGCAGTACTTC. This chain joins TRBV2 and TRBJ2-7; TRBD2 matches 9 bases. CDR3 length equals 16 residues. Trimming at V came to 6 bases and at J to 3 bases, leaving 12 bases not matched to a gene. From germline, CDR1 is SNHLY and CDR2 FYNNEI.

The chain is built from TRBV5-6 and TRBJ1-3; D might be TRBD1 (6 bases). Germline lookup yields CDR1 SGHDT and CDR2 YYEEEE. The CDR3 length is 16 residues. V was cut by 2 bases and J by 3 bases, with 15 bases left in between. CDR3 residues: CASSFAGALYGNTIYF. Here the CDR3 DNA reads TGTGCCAGCAGCTTCGCAGGGGCCTTGTATGGAAACACCATATATTTT. The full variable domain, completed using reference TRBV5-6 and TRBJ1-3, is DAGVTQSPTHLIKTRGQQVTLRCSPKSGHDTVSWYQQALGQGPQFIFQYYEEEERQRGNFPDRFSGHQFPNYSSELNVNALLLGDSALYLCASSFAGALYGNTIYFGEGSWLTVV.

The V gene is TRBV30, the J gene TRBJ2-7; TRBD2 might be the D (6 bases). The V end lost 3 bases, the J end lost 0 bases, and 12 bases lay between the germline ends. CDR1 and CDR2 from the germline V gene are GTSNPN and SVGIG (reference sequence). The CDR3 covers 14 residues. This CDR3 reads CAWRWGGNSYEQYF. CDR3 DNA: TGTGCCTGGAGATGGGGCGGGAACTCCTACGAGCAGTACTTC.

This chain joins TRBV28 and TRBJ1-4; D possibly corresponds to TRBD1 (6 bases). The germline V and J ends were trimmed by 6 bases and 6 bases, with 14 bases remaining between them. The CDR3 totals 14 residues. Germline V lookup: CDR1 MDHEN, CDR2 SYDVKM. The CDR3 bases are TGTGCCAGCAGGCCTACAGGGATGGATGAAAAACTGTTTTTT. It specifies CASRPTGMDEKLFF.

V usage is TRBV6-5 and J usage is TRBJ1-1; D is perhaps TRBD1 (5 bases). CDR1 and CDR2 from the germline V gene are MNHEY and SVGAGI. Trimming left V 5 bases short and J 5 bases short, with 9 bases between. CDR3 length equals 12 residues. The CDR3 is CASSQGRTEAFF. CDR3 bases: TGTGCCAGCAGTCAGGGTCGAACTGAAGCTTTCTTT.

J is TRBJ2-7 and V is TRBV4-1; possibly TRBD1 for D (5 bases). This CDR3 has 15 amino acids. Germline V CDR1 and CDR2: MGHRA, YSYEKL. V was pared by 3 bases and J by 3 bases, with 15 bases between. The DNA for the CDR3 is TGCGCCAGCAGCCACCCCCCAGACAGCATCTACGAGCAGTACTTC. It translates to CASSHPPDSIYEQYF.

The chain carries TRBV5-1 and TRBJ2-3; TRBD2 agrees at 12 bases. Germline V gene lookup returns CDR1 SGHRS and CDR2 YFSETQ. The J segment lost 5 bases and the V segment lost 1 base, leaving 2 bases of the junction unmatched. The CDR3 has 15 residues. The CDR3 loop is CASSLTSGGLDTQYF. CDR3 DNA: TGCGCCAGCAGCTTGACTAGCGGGGGGCTAGATACGCAGTATTTT.

This chain uses TRBV19 with TRBJ1-2, with 9 nucleotides matching TRBD1. This CDR3 region has 18 residues. After removal of 3 bases from V and 4 bases from J, the junction contained 15 bases not matched to a gene. CDR1 is LNHDA and CDR2 is SQIVND in the germline V gene (reference sequence). The CDR3, as DNA: TGTGCCAGTAGTATCTTCCGGGACAGGGCGATTTTCGGCTATGGCTACACCTTC. Amino acids: CASSIFRDRAIFGYGYTF.

The V call is TRBV10-3, the J call TRBJ1-6; 7 bases are shared with TRBD1. The CDR3 has 15 amino acids. CDR1 and CDR2 (germline): ENHRY, SYGVKD. The ends lost 6 bases at V and 11 bases at J; junction bases unmatched: 13. The CDR3 DNA follows: TGTGCCATCAGGGACAGGACGGGCATCGAGGCACCCCTCCACTTT. It is translated as CAIRDRTGIEAPLHF.

V gene TRBV7-2 combines with J gene TRBJ1-2; the match to TRBD1 covers 10 bases. The CDR3 totals 15 residues. Germline lookup yields CDR1 SGHTA and CDR2 FQGNSA. V lost 6 bases, J lost 4 bases, and 8 bases stayed unmatched. The CDR3 loop is CASRVWGDRGYGYTF. CDR3 nucleotides: TGTGCCAGCAGGGTGTGGGGGGACAGGGGCTATGGCTACACCTTC.